Listed here are 26 T cell receptor beta chains from one sample, sequenced in a study of PD-1 blockade in classical Hodgkin lymphoma. Every one of the patients relapsed after autologous stem cell transplantation (brentuximab vedotin exposure was variable). Some clones are missing from TCRdb's copy, which holds only in-frame ones; the method was immunoSEQ multiplex PCR. The sample shows roughly 96,000 clones, roughly 89% of them seen only once. The sample consisted of peripheral blood mononuclear cells (PBMCs), taken before the second cycle of nivolumab. All receptors come from a human donor with classical Hodgkin lymphoma.

V gene TRBV11-3 combines with J gene TRBJ2-3; TRBD1 aligns across 11 bases. Germline V gene lookup returns CDR1 SGHNT and CDR2 YENEEA. Trimming at V came to 5 bases and at J to 11 bases, leaving 9 bases not matched to a gene. This CDR3 has 14 amino acids. CDR3 residues: CASSLGTGGRVQYF. Written as DNA, the CDR3 is TGTGCCAGCAGCCTCGGGACAGGGGGACGAGTGCAGTATTTT.

This rearrangement joins TRBV2 to TRBJ1-5; D is possibly TRBD1 (6 bases). CDR3 length: 13 residues. Germline-derived CDR1 and CDR2 are SNHLY and FYNNEI. With 8 bases removed from V and 6 bases from J, the gap between germline ends came to 14 bases. CDR3 DNA: TGTGCCAGCCACAGGGAGAGTGGTCAGCCCCAGCATTTT. It is translated as CASHRESGQPQHF.

Here the CDR3 reads CASSPQGRMTQYF. For the CDR3, the DNA is TGTGCCAGCAGCCCACAGGGCCGGATGACCCAGTACTTC. The J gene is TRBJ2-5, the V gene TRBV7-9; weak D call: TRBD1 (6 bases). The CDR3 has 13 residues. V dropped 5 bases and J dropped 7 bases, with 14 bases sitting between them. CDR1 is SEHNR, CDR2 FQNEAQ, per germline (reference sequence).

The V and J genes are TRBV28 and TRBJ2-7; D call uncertain. V was pared by 3 bases and J by 2 bases, with 5 bases between. This CDR3 has 12 amino acids. Germline CDR1 reads MDHEN; CDR2 reads SYDVKM. The chain's CDR3 is CASSFSPYEQYF. DNA for the CDR3: TGTGCCAGCAGTTTCTCCCCCTACGAGCAGTACTTC.

This clone appeared a single time. The rearrangement links TRBV29-1 to TRBJ2-3; TRBD1 might be the D (5 bases). The V gene lost 3 bases and the J gene lost 4 bases, with 8 bases spanning the gap. The germline V gene encodes CDR1 SQVTM and CDR2 ANQGSEA. This CDR3 has 12 amino acids. The CDR3 here is CSVDSGSDTQYF. The DNA of the CDR3 is TGCAGCGTTGATTCAGGGTCAGATACGCAGTATTTT.

This chain links TRBV7-9 with TRBJ2-2; the D gene is possibly TRBD2 (6 bases). The CDR3 length is 13 residues. Trimming took off 5 bases at V and 9 bases at J, with 13 bases between the two ends. Germline V gives CDR1 SEHNR, CDR2 FQNEAQ (reference sequence). The CDR3 loop is CASSHTTRWELFF. The CDR3 nucleotides are TGTGCCAGCAGCCACACGACTAGGTGGGAGCTGTTTTTT.

The V and J genes are TRBV27 and TRBJ1-5; D gene unclear. CDR3 size: 15 residues. Trimming pared 6 bases from V and 5 bases from J, leaving 17 bases between. Germline lookup yields CDR1 MNHEY and CDR2 SMNVEV (reference sequence). The CDR3: CASRIDHSPYQPQHF. In DNA, the CDR3 is TGTGCCAGCAGAATAGACCACAGCCCCTATCAGCCCCAGCATTTT.

The V and J genes are TRBV28 and TRBJ1-5; D is unresolved. From germline, CDR1 is MDHEN and CDR2 SYDVKM. This CDR3 spans 12 amino acids. Deletions cut 3 bases from V and 7 bases from J, with 7 bases between. The CDR3 here is CASSFIGQPQHF. In DNA form, the CDR3 reads TGTGCCAGCAGTTTCATCGGGCAGCCCCAGCATTTT.

This chain connects TRBV11-3 to TRBJ2-5; a weak D match, TRBD2 (5 bases). The CDR3 consists of 15 residues. Trimming took 0 bases from V and 4 from J, leaving 12 bases between them. Per germline, CDR1 SGHNT and CDR2 YENEEA. CDR3 sequence (DNA): TGTGCCAGCAGCTTAGATCTGGGAGTGAGAGAGACCCAGTACTTC. As protein: CASSLDLGVRETQYF.

This clone was seen more than once but under ten times. The gene calls are TRBV19 and TRBJ1-6; D is undetermined. V was clipped by 3 bases and J by 8 bases, with 8 bases between them. CDR3 size: 13 residues. Germline V gene sequence: CDR1 LNHDA, CDR2 SQIVND (reference sequence). The CDR3 region has the DNA TGTGCCAGTAGTATTAAGAGGGATTCACCCCTCCACTTT. Translation: CASSIKRDSPLHF.

This clone has just one count. J is TRBJ2-3 and V is TRBV4-1; 16 bases match TRBD2. The V gene's germline CDR1 is MGHRA and CDR2 YSYEKL. V was clipped by 4 bases and J by 6 bases; unmatched bases: 10. This CDR3 is 18 amino acids long. The CDR3 protein is CASSPGTSGRALGDTQYF. CDR3 nucleotides: TGCGCCAGCAGCCCCGGGACTAGCGGGAGGGCCCTCGGGGATACGCAGTATTTT.

The chain is built from TRBV9 and TRBJ2-1, with 9 positions matching TRBD2. Germline V gene sequence: CDR1 SGDLS, CDR2 YYNGEE. The ends lost 5 bases at V and 5 bases at J; junction bases unmatched: 2. The length of the CDR3 is 13 residues. CDR3 loop: CASRASGDNEQFF. Written as DNA, the CDR3 is TGTGCCAGCAGGGCTAGCGGGGACAATGAGCAGTTCTTC.

The chain uses TRBV28 and TRBJ2-5; tentatively, D is TRBD2 (5 bases). The V end was cut by 4 bases, the J end by 5 bases, with 20 bases between. This CDR3 has 16 amino acids. CDR1 is MDHEN, CDR2 SYDVKM, per germline. CDR3 protein: CASSSTTYGGRETQYF. The CDR3 bases are TGTGCCAGCAGTTCGACTACGTACGGAGGTCGGGAGACCCAGTACTTC.

The rearrangement joins TRBV7-9 to TRBJ2-1; a weak D match, TRBD2 (5 bases). The CDR3 is made up of 17 amino acids. CDR1 is SEHNR, CDR2 FQNEAQ, per germline (reference sequence). Trimming took 6 bases from V and 0 from J, leaving 18 bases between them. The CDR3 bases are TGTGCCAGCAGTCGGGTATTAGCGTCGAGCTCCTACAATGAGCAGTTCTTC. Amino acids: CASSRVLASSSYNEQFF.

This clone was seen just once. V and J are TRBV4-1 and TRBJ2-2, with 8 bases matching TRBD2. CDR3 length equals 17 residues. Germline lookup yields CDR1 MGHRA and CDR2 YSYEKL. V was pared by 1 base and J by 2 bases, with 6 bases of the junction left unmatched. CDR3: CASSQVSGLDNTGELFF. The CDR3 region has the DNA TGCGCCAGCAGCCAAGTCTCGGGACTAGATAACACCGGGGAGCTGTTTTTT.

This clone is a singleton in its sample. The V gene is TRBV27, the J gene TRBJ1-2; possibly TRBD1 for D (6 bases). The CDR3 spans 14 residues. V gave up 2 bases and J gave up 5 bases, with 12 bases separating them. The germline CDR1 and CDR2 sequences are MNHEY and SMNVEV (reference sequence). The chain's CDR3 is CASSLSQGYYGYTF. CDR3 DNA: TGTGCCAGCAGTTTAAGTCAGGGGTATTATGGCTACACCTTC.

V and J are TRBV7-8 and TRBJ2-3; maybe TRBD2 (5 bases). The V gene lost 5 bases and the J gene lost 1 base, with 16 bases spanning the gap. CDR1 is SGHVS and CDR2 is FQNEAQ in the germline V gene. The CDR3 is made up of 16 amino acids. The CDR3 nucleotides are TGTGCCAGCAGCCCCGTGGTGGGAGTGGGCACAGATACGCAGTATTTT. Encoded protein: CASSPVVGVGTDTQYF.

The V gene is TRBV5-5, the J gene TRBJ2-7; 9 positions agree with TRBD2. Trimming removed 3 bases from V and 6 bases from J; junction bases left unmatched: 10. CDR1 is SGHKS and CDR2 is YYEKEE in the germline V gene (reference sequence). This CDR3 spans 15 amino acids. CDR3 sequence (DNA): TGTGCCAGCAGCTCGGGTGGGACTAGCTATTCCGAGCAGTACTTC. It specifies CASSSGGTSYSEQYF.

This clone was observed a single time. The V call is TRBV18, the J call TRBJ2-3, with a tentative D call TRBD1 (5 bases). V lost 3 bases, J lost 2 bases, and 12 bases lay in between. The CDR3 extends over 15 amino acids. CDR1 KGHSH and CDR2 LQKENI come from the germline V gene. CDR3 in amino acids: CASSPRERITDTQYF. The DNA for the CDR3 is TGTGCCAGCTCACCCAGGGAAAGGATCACAGATACGCAGTATTTT.

V and J are TRBV28 and TRBJ1-4, with unresolved D. Trimming removed 5 bases from V and 0 bases from J, with 7 bases in between. Germline assignment: CDR1 MDHEN and CDR2 SYDVKM. This CDR3 has 14 amino acids. The CDR3 nucleotides are TGTGCCAGCAGTGGTCATTCAACTAATGAAAAACTGTTTTTT. Translating it yields CASSGHSTNEKLFF.

V and J are TRBV7-8 and TRBJ1-4, with D uncertain. Germline V gives CDR1 SGHVS, CDR2 FQNEAQ. V shed 5 bases and J shed 8 bases, with 12 bases lying between them. CDR3 length equals 13 residues. CDR3 in DNA: TGTGCCAGCAGCCCACCGTTCTGGGAAAAACTGTTTTTT. Protein sequence: CASSPPFWEKLFF.

The rearrangement uses TRBV4-1 and TRBJ2-4; no clear D. The V and J ends lost 4 bases and 7 bases respectively, with 11 bases between them. The germline V gene has CDR1 MGHRA and CDR2 YSYEKL. The CDR3 contains 13 residues. CDR3 DNA sequence: TGCGCCAGCAGCCCGGACCCGGATAACATTCAGTACTTC. Amino acids: CASSPDPDNIQYF.

The chain has TRBV9 and TRBJ2-1; D not resolved. Germline-derived CDR1 and CDR2 are SGDLS and YYNGEE. V gave up 0 bases and J gave up 10 bases, with 11 bases separating them. This CDR3 is 13 amino acids long. The CDR3 DNA is TGTGCCAGCAGCGTAGACCTAGTGAGGGAGCAGTTCTTC. This codes for CASSVDLVREQFF.

Here the CDR3 DNA reads TGTGCCAGCAGCTGGGACTTCAACAATGAGCAGTTCTTC. Protein: CASSWDFNNEQFF. The rearrangement joins TRBV11-3 to TRBJ2-1, with D possibly matching TRBD2 (6 bases). This CDR3 has 13 residues. Germline assignment: CDR1 SGHNT and CDR2 YENEEA. Deletions cut 4 bases from V and 5 bases from J, with 9 bases between.

This clone was seen only a few times. This chain joins TRBV6-6 and TRBJ2-1; a possible D gene is TRBD2 (6 bases). Between the trimmed V and J ends, which lost 6 bases and 5 bases, there was a span of 14 bases. CDR3 length: 14 amino acids. Germline CDR1 MNHNY, CDR2 SVGAGI (reference sequence). The CDR3 region is CASRIGSGDNEQFF. The CDR3 nucleotides are TGTGCCAGCAGGATAGGTAGCGGCGACAATGAGCAGTTCTTC.

The chain is built from TRBV28 and TRBJ2-3; no definite D call. Trimming stripped 3 bases from V and 6 bases from J, with 4 bases between. CDR1 and CDR2 (germline): MDHEN, SYDVKM. This CDR3 is 11 amino acids long. The CDR3 sequence: CASSFTDTQYF. CDR3 DNA: TGTGCCAGCAGTTTCACGGATACGCAGTATTTT.